This T cell receptor beta chain derives from a study of blood T cell repertoires in COVID-19. Overall study context: Sites across the United States, Italy and Spain contributed samples from acute and convalescent COVID-19. From T cells, B-cell-depleted T cells, or PBMCs came the material, which was cDNA or gDNA.

Original handling: Reference gene primer amplification gave nucleated cell count estimates. Using immunoSEQ multiplex PCR, the repertoire was profiled, and TCRdb retains in-frame clones only, with some absent. V and J calls and clone size follow that table, whereas D and trimming were derived from the DNA. The repertoire includes over 30,000 clones, roughly 80% of them detected once, and around 28% sits in the top ten. V was shortened by 5 bases and J by 5 bases, with 13 bases between the two germline ends. The CDR3 length is 14 residues. CDR1 is MNHEY, CDR2 SMNVEV, per germline (reference sequence).

Sequenced material: peripheral blood. The chain has TRBV27 and TRBJ1-5; D gene uncertain. This TCR came from an elderly man with active or convalescent COVID-19. The CDR3 loop is CASSINKNYQPQHF. In DNA, the CDR3 is TGTGCCAGCAGTATCAACAAGAATTATCAGCCCCAGCATTTT.